This is a list of T cell receptor beta chains from one sample in a study of blood T cell repertoires in COVID-19. This table comes from immunoSEQ multiplex PCR, and its TCRdb copy is limited to in-frame clones, with some not included. The data show some 200,000 clones, 88% seen once. Specimen: peripheral blood. The source of these receptors is a man in his forties or fifties with active or convalescent COVID-19. The CDR3 runs from the conserved cysteine through the conserved F or W. The D gene is left open where the match is weak. Only part of the rows carry a size: once, few, many, or a class if the clone is expanded.

>TRBV28|.|TRBJ1-6|.
TGTGCCAGCAGCGGGTCCCCAGTTAATTCACCCCTCCACTTT
CASSGSPVNSPLHF
>TRBV30|.|TRBJ1-4|TRBD1
TGTGCCTGGAGGGGGACAGGGGAGTCAAAACTGTTTTTT
CAWRGTGESKLFF
>TRBV4-3|.|TRBJ2-3|TRBD1
TGCGCCAGCAGCCAAGCGGGACAGAGCACAGATACGCAGTATTTT
CASSQAGQSTDTQYF
>TRBV7-2|.|TRBJ2-7|TRBD2
TGTGCCAGCAGCCCCCTAGCGGGCGAGCAGTACTTC
CASSPLAGEQYF
>TRBV27|.|TRBJ1-2|.
TGTGCCAGCAGTTTTAGGCAGCAACAGAATGGCTACACCTTC
CASSFRQQQNGYTF
>TRBV19|.|TRBJ1-4|.
TGTGCCAGTAGAACAGGGTCACCTAATGAAAAACTGTTTTTT
CASRTGSPNEKLFF
>TRBV3-1/TRBV3-2|.|TRBJ2-3|TRBD1
TGTGCCAGCAGCCAAAGCGACAGGGGGCAGGCAGATACGCAGTATTTT
CASSQSDRGQADTQYF
>TRBV15|once|TRBJ1-5|.
TGTGCCACCAGCAGAGACAGGGGATCGGGTCAGCCCCAGCATTTT
CATSRDRGSGQPQHF
>TRBV7-8|.|TRBJ2-7|TRBD1
TGTGCCAGCAGCTTCCTAGGGGGCAAGAGCTACGAGCAGTACTTC
CASSFLGGKSYEQYF
>TRBV6-1|.|TRBJ1-4|.
TGTGCCAGCAGTGATCGTGGCTATGAAAAACTGTTTTTT
CASSDRGYEKLFF
>TRBV28|.|TRBJ2-7|TRBD1
TGTGCCAGCAGTCAAGACAGGGCCTACGAGCAGTACTTC
CASSQDRAYEQYF
>TRBV9|.|TRBJ1-3|.
TGTGCCAGCACTGACACTCGCTCTGGAAACACCATATATTTT
CASTDTRSGNTIYF
>TRBV29-1|few|TRBJ1-1|.
TGCAGCGGCCTAGGGAGGAGCACTGAAGCTTTCTTT
CSGLGRSTEAFF
>TRBV12-2|.|TRBJ1-1|.
TGTGCAAGTCGCCGGGACAGGGGCTCTGAAGCTTTCTTT
CASRRDRGSEAFF
>TRBV27|.|TRBJ2-5|TRBD2
TGTGCCAGCAGTTTGACTAGCGGGAGGGAAGAGACCCAGTACTTC
CASSLTSGREETQYF
>TRBV12-5|.|TRBJ1-1|TRBD1
TGTGCTAGTGGTTTGGGACAGGGGCACACTGAAGCTTTCTTT
CASGLGQGHTEAFF
>TRBV29-1|.|TRBJ1-2|.
TGCAGCGTTGCCTCCGAGGGGGTAGGGGGCTACACCTTC
CSVASEGVGGYTF
>TRBV28|.|TRBJ2-7|TRBD1
TGTGCCAGCAGCTTCAGGGGGCTTCGAGCCTACGAGCAGTACTTC
CASSFRGLRAYEQYF
>TRBV27|.|TRBJ1-1|.
TGTGCCAGCAGCCGGACAGTGAACACTGAAGCTTTCTTT
CASSRTVNTEAFF
>TRBV5-1|.|TRBJ2-2|TRBD1
TGCGCCAGCAGCTCGCTAGGGGACAGGGGACTAGGCGGGGAGCTGTTTTTT
CASSSLGDRGLGGELFF